The clone carrying this TCR beta chain has only one observation. The antigen is undetermined. This sample also contains other DNA sequences that code for the same CDR3. The data were taken from a study of shared clonotypes between healthy human individuals. Study in general: There were three CD4 naive, three CD4 memory, two CD8 naive and one CD8 memory plates per donor.

Caucasian adults living in Nashville, Tennessee, provided all samples. Regarding the study as a whole: Sharing across a few donors was seen in roughly 5.2% of naive CD4 clonotypes.

The germline gives CDR1 SQVTM, CDR2 ANQGSEA. The CDR3 has 11 residues. The V end lost 2 bases, the J end lost 0 bases, and 0 bases lay between the germline ends. Repertoires were generated with immunoSEQ multiplex PCR, while TCRdb's copy carries only in-frame clones and drops some. The top ten clones hold 0.36% of a sample with about 2.4 million clones, more than 85% of them seen once. The chain carries TRBV29-1 and TRBJ2-3, with D unresolved. Sequencing used naive CD4+ T cells from PBMCs. The subset is: CD45RA+ positively selected. The clonotype comes from a man aged 18 to 30 in good health. Some clones in this sample may be carry-over from other donors' samples. The CDR3 DNA is TGCAGCGTTGAAAGCACAGATACGCAGTATTTT. Amino acid sequence: CSVESTDTQYF.